This T cell receptor beta chain emerged from a study of blood T cells in healthy people across ages. The second PCR ran about 6 to 11 cycles with a sample-barcoded 5' primer and J-beta primers. A template-switch adaptor that had 12 random nucleotides put a tag on each cDNA molecule. MiXCR was run by TCRdb on the 5' RACE reads, yielding one entry per CDR3 protein. The table shows almost 550,000 distinct CDR3 sequences, with 24% occurring only once. Each sample yielded at least 7 million isolated PBMCs. Concerning this clonotype itself: Its cognate antigen is unknown.

The V and J ends lost 4 bases and 2 bases respectively, with 14 bases between them. Germline CDR1 LGHNA, CDR2 YSLEER. The length of the CDR3 is 16 residues. The study, taken as a whole, reports: The CMV status of each donor remained undetermined, and this could have confounded shifts in expanded clonotypes.

The same data also went into a second study, on T cells of mothers and their children.

This sequence was found in a boy between 10 and 17 years old in good health. The genes are TRBV4-3 and TRBJ2-2; weak D call: TRBD1 (5 bases). Sequenced: blood. CDR3 DNA: TGCGCCAGCAGCCCTAGTGGTCAGGGTAACACCGGGGAGCTGTTTTTT. It yields the protein CASSPSGQGNTGELFF.